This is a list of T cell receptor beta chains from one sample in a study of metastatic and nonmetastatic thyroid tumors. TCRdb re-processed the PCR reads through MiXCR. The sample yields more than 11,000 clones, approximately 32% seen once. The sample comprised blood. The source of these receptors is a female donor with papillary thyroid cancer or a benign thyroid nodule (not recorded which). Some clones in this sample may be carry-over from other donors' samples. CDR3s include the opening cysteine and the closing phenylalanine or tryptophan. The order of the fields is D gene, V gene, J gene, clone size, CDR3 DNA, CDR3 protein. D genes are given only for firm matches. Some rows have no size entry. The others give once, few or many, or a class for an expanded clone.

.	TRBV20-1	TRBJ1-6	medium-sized	TGCAGTGCTAGTTTGGAGGGGCCCCCACAGAGTTCACCCCTCCACTTT	CSASLEGPPQSSPLHF
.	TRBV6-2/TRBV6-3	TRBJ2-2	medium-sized	TGTGCCAGCAGTTACTCCTCATCGAACACCGGGGAGCTGTTTTTT	CASSYSSSNTGELFF
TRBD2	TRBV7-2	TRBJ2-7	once	TGTGCCAGCACCTCTAGCGGGGCTTCCTACGAGCAGTACTTC	CASTSSGASYEQYF
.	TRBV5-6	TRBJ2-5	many	TGTGCCAGCAGCCCTGAAGGAATCCAAGAGACCCAGTACTTC	CASSPEGIQETQYF
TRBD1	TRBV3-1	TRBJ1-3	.	TGTGCCAGCAGTGACAGGGGCCCTGGAAACACTATATATTTT	CASSDRGPGNTIYF
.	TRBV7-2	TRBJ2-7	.	TGTGCCAGCAGCTTAGACGGTAGCGGCCCCGACGAGCAGTACTTC	CASSLDGSGPDEQYF
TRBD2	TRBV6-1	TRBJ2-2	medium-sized	TGTGCCAGCAGTTCACTAGCGGGGGACACCGGGGAGCTGTTTTTT	CASSSLAGDTGELFF
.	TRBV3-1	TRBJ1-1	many	TGTGCCAGCAGGGGGGAGCTTGGAGCTTTCTTT	CASRGELGAFF
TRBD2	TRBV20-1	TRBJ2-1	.	TGCAGTGCTAGAGACCCGACTAGCGCTAGCTACAATGAGCAGTTCTTC	CSARDPTSASYNEQFF
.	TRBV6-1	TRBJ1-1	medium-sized	TGTGCCAGCAGTGTGAGGGGCCGTAACACTGAAGCTTTCTTT	CASSVRGRNTEAFF
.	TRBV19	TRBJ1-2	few	TGTGCCAGTAGTAGACAGACTACTACTAACTATGGCTACACCTTC	CASSRQTTTNYGYTF
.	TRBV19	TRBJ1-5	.	TGTGCCAGTAAGGACCACGCGGTCAATAACCCACAGCATTTT	CASKDHAVNNPQHF
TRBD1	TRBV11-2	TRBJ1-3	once	TGTGCCAGCAGCGTAGGACAGGTTCCCTCTGGAAACACCATATATTTT	CASSVGQVPSGNTIYF
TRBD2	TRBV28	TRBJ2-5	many	TGTGCCAGCAGTTCCGGGAGGGCCGGGGAGACCCAGTACTTC	CASSSGRAGETQYF
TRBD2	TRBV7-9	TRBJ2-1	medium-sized	TGTGCCAGCAGCTTCAGCGGGAGCCATGAGCAGTTCTTC	CASSFSGSHEQFF
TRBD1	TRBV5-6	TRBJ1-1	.	TGTGCCAGCAGCAACAGGGGGCTGAAAACTGAAGCTTTCTTT	CASSNRGLKTEAFF
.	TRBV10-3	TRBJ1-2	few	TGTGCCATCAGTGAACGGGCGAGCGGCTACACCTTC	CAISERASGYTF
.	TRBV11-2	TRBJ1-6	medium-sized	TGTGCCAGCAGCCCTACTGGTAGGGGCAATAACTCACCCCTCCACTTT	CASSPTGRGNNSPLHF
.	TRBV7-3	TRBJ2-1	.	TGTGCCAGCAGCTCCGGGGGCGGTGGGTCCTACAATGAGCAGTTCTTC	CASSSGGGGSYNEQFF
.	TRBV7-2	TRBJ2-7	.	TGTGCCAGCAACCCCTCGGTGCCGGGTCTGTACGAGCAGTACTTC	CASNPSVPGLYEQYF
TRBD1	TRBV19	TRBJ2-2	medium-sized	TGTGCCAGTAGCTCAGCCGGGACAGGGGTGGTCGGGGAGCTGTTTTTT	CASSSAGTGVVGELFF
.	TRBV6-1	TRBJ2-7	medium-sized	TGTGCCAGCATTTACAGCCCCTACGAGCAGTACTTC	CASIYSPYEQYF
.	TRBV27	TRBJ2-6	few	TGTGCCAGCAGCCCAATTAGAGACGTCTCTGGGGCCAACGTCCTGACTTTC	CASSPIRDVSGANVLTF
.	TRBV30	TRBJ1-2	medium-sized	TGTGCCTGGAGTGGGAACCCACGGGGCTATGGCTACACCTTC	CAWSGNPRGYGYTF
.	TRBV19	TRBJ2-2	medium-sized	TGTGCCAGTAGTATTAGGTTTTCCGGGGAGCTGTTTTTT	CASSIRFSGELFF
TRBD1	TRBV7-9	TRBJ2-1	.	TGTGCCAGCAGCCGGACAGGGGGCCAGGGGGAGCAGTTCTTC	CASSRTGGQGEQFF
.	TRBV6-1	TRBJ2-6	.	TGTGCCAGCACCGTTTCCAACGTCCTGACTTTC	CASTVSNVLTF
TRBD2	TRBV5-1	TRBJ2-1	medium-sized	TGCGCCAGCAGCTTGGGACTAGCGCCCTCCTACAATGAGCAGTTCTTC	CASSLGLAPSYNEQFF
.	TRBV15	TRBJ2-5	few	TGTGCCACCAGCAAGAGGACAGTGTGCGGAGAGACCCAGTACTTC	CATSKRTVCGETQYF
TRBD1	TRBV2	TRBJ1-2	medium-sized	TGTGCCAGCAGTCGGGACAGGGATTGGGGCTACACCTTC	CASSRDRDWGYTF
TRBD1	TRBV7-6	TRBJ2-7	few	TGTGCCAGCAGCTTGACAGGGGGAACCTACGAGCAGTACTTC	CASSLTGGTYEQYF
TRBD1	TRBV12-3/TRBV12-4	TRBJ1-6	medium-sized	TGTGCCAGCAGCCAGACAGGGGACGATAATTCACCCCTCCACTTT	CASSQTGDDNSPLHF
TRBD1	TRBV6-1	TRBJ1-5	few	TGTGCCAGCCTGGGACAGGCGTTCCAGCCCCAGCATTTT	CASLGQAFQPQHF
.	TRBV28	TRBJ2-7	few	TGTGCCAGCAGTACCCAGGGTAGCTCCTACGAGCAGTACTTC	CASSTQGSSYEQYF
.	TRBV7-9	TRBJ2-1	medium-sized	TGTGCCGCCGCATCCCGGGACGGATACAATGAGCAGTTCTTC	CAAASRDGYNEQFF
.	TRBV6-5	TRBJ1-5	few	TGTGCCAGCAGTTACTCCAGGGGAGGCAATCAGCCCCAGCATTTT	CASSYSRGGNQPQHF
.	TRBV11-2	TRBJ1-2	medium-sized	TGTGCCAGCAGCTTAGATCGGGTAGAGTTCTATGGCTACACCTTC	CASSLDRVEFYGYTF
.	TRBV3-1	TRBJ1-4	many	TGTGCCAGCAGCCAAGATTACGGGGGGATCGCTAATGAAAAACTGTTTTTT	CASSQDYGGIANEKLFF
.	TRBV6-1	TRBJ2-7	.	TGTGCCAGCAGTGAATCGACAGGCTACGAGCAGTACTTC	CASSESTGYEQYF
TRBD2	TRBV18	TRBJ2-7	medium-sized	TGTGCCAGCTCGCTTTTAGCGGGGGGCAGCTCCTACGAGCAGTACTTC	CASSLLAGGSSYEQYF
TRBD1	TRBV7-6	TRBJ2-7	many	TGTGCCAGCAGCTTTGGGGGGGGACAGGGCTACGAGCAGTACTTC	CASSFGGGQGYEQYF
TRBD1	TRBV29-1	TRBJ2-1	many	TGCAGCGGCTTCCTCTCGACAGGGCTGGGAAATGAGCAGTTCTTC	CSGFLSTGLGNEQFF
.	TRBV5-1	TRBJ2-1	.	TGCGCCAGCGCAGCGAACGATGAGCAGTTCTTC	CASAANDEQFF
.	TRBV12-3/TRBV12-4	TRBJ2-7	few	TGTGACAGCAGCGTGAACCCGACGCGATCCTACGAGCAGTACTTC	CDSSVNPTRSYEQYF
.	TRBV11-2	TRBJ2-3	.	TGTGCCAGCAGCAAAGAATCAGATACGCAGTATTTT	CASSKESDTQYF
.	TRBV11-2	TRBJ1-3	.	TGTGCCAGCAGCTTAGACCCAGGTCGGGGTGGAAACACCATATATTTT	CASSLDPGRGGNTIYF
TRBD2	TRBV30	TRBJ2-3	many	TGTGCCTGGAGTCTTAGCGGGAGCCTCACAGATACGCAGTATTTT	CAWSLSGSLTDTQYF
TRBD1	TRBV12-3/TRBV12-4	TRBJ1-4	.	TGTGCCAGCAGGCGAGGACAGGGGGGGAATGAAAAACTGTTTTTT	CASRRGQGGNEKLFF